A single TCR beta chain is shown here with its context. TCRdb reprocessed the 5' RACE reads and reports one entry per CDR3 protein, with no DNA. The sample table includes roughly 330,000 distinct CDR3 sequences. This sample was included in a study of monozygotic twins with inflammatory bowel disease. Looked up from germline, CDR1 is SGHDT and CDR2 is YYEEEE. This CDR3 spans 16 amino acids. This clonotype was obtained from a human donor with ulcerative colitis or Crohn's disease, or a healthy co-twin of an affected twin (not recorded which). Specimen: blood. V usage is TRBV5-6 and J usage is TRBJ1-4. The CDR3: CASSFFGGGNNEKLFF.